The 16 T cell receptor beta chains presented below share a single source sample, sequenced in a study of radiotherapy plus CTLA-4 blockade in lung cancer. This table comes from immunoSEQ multiplex PCR, and its TCRdb copy is limited to in-frame clones, with some not included. The table lists about 120,000 clones, approximately 84% of them singletons. Sample: peripheral blood, taken from a patient treated with radiotherapy plus ipilimumab. Receptors were obtained from a human donor with non-small cell lung cancer who had a partial response to radiotherapy plus ipilimumab.

The chain recombines TRBV27 with TRBJ1-1, with D possibly being TRBD1 (6 bases). Germline CDR1 reads MNHEY; CDR2 reads SMNVEV (reference sequence). Trimming stripped 11 bases from V and 7 bases from J, with 23 bases between. The CDR3 consists of 14 residues. The CDR3 DNA reads as TGTGCCGCAGGTATCAGGGGCGCCCCACTTGAAGCTTTCTTT. Translating it yields CAAGIRGAPLEAFF.

This chain connects TRBV5-6 to TRBJ1-2, with TRBD1 matching 7 bases. CDR3 length equals 15 residues. After removal of 0 bases from V and 0 bases from J, the junction contained 2 bases not matched to a gene. In germline, CDR1 is SGHDT, CDR2 YYEEEE. CDR3 region: CASSLVDRTNYGYTF. The CDR3 DNA sequence: TGTGCCAGCAGCTTGGTGGACAGGACTAACTATGGCTACACCTTC.

The chain uses TRBV28 and TRBJ2-5; maybe TRBD1 (5 bases). V gave up 4 bases and J gave up 5 bases, with 5 bases separating them. Per germline, CDR1 MDHEN and CDR2 SYDVKM. The CDR3 contains 11 residues. This CDR3 is CASSYRETQYF. The CDR3 DNA reads as TGTGCCAGCAGTTACAGGGAGACCCAGTACTTC.

The CDR3 bases are TGTGCCAGCAGCTCGAGCTCTATTGAAGCTTTCTTT. This encodes CASSSSSIEAFF. V gene TRBV6-5 combines with J gene TRBJ1-1; D is unresolved. The CDR3 sequence is 12 residues long. Trimming removed 6 bases at V and 7 bases at J, with 12 bases between. CDR1 is MNHEY and CDR2 is SVGAGI in the germline V gene.

CDR3 residues: CASSPQGQVVTEAFF. The DNA of the CDR3 is TGTGCCAGCTCACCCCAGGGACAGGTGGTCACTGAAGCTTTCTTT. The genes are TRBV18 and TRBJ1-1; 8 bases agree with TRBD1. This CDR3 is built from 15 residues. Germline-derived CDR1 and CDR2 are KGHSH and LQKENI. V shed 3 bases and J 4 bases; nucleotides not matched to a gene: 7.

This clone was counted once. The V gene is TRBV6-1, the J gene TRBJ1-1; D remains ambiguous. V was cut by 7 bases and J by 3 bases, with 12 bases left in between. This CDR3 is 13 amino acids long. CDR1 and CDR2 (germline): MNHNS, SASEGT. CDR3: CASTGRGYTEAFF. The DNA for the CDR3 is TGTGCCAGCACCGGCAGAGGCTACACTGAAGCTTTCTTT.

The rearrangement links TRBV18 to TRBJ1-2; 8 nucleotides agree with TRBD1. Trimming removed 4 bases from V and 5 bases from J; junction bases left unmatched: 3. Germline V gives CDR1 KGHSH, CDR2 LQKENI. The length of the CDR3 is 13 residues. CDR3 DNA sequence: TGTGCCAGCTCACAAGGACAGGGTTATGGCTACACCTTC. Translated, it gives CASSQGQGYGYTF.

V is TRBV28 and J is TRBJ2-7; D is possibly TRBD2 (5 bases). The CDR3 contains 14 residues. With 7 bases removed from V and 1 base from J, the gap between germline ends came to 14 bases. Looked up from germline, CDR1 is MDHEN and CDR2 is SYDVKM. The DNA for the CDR3 is TGTGCCAGCATGGTCTTCGGGGTATCCTACGAGCAGTACTTC. Its translation is CASMVFGVSYEQYF.

Here the CDR3 reads CASSQVGVGETQYF. The CDR3 DNA follows: TGCGCCAGCAGCCAAGTAGGGGTCGGGGAGACCCAGTACTTC. The chain combines TRBV4-3 with TRBJ2-5, with D perhaps TRBD1 (5 bases). V was cut by 1 base and J by 5 bases, with 11 bases left in between. The CDR3 has 14 amino acids. Germline V gene lookup returns CDR1 LGHNA and CDR2 YSLEER.

The V and J genes are TRBV27 and TRBJ2-1; maybe TRBD2 (5 bases). CDR3 size: 15 residues. Trimming cost V 10 bases and J 2 bases, with 18 bases left between them. Germline CDR1 is MNHEY and CDR2 is SMNVEV (reference sequence). As DNA, the CDR3 is TGTGCCATCTCACCGCGGGTCGACCCCTACAATGAGCAGTTCTTC. As protein: CAISPRVDPYNEQFF.

The chain recombines TRBV28 with TRBJ2-2; perhaps TRBD2 as D (6 bases). CDR3 length: 15 residues. Per the germline V gene, CDR1 is MDHEN and CDR2 is SYDVKM. Between the trimmed V and J ends, which lost 5 bases and 8 bases, there was a span of 18 bases. The CDR3 nucleotides are TGTGCCAGCAGTCTCCCATGGGGACTTGGGGGGGAGCTGTTTTTT. Residues: CASSLPWGLGGELFF.

V and J are TRBV2 and TRBJ2-1, with 8 bases identical to TRBD2. Germline V gives CDR1 SNHLY, CDR2 FYNNEI. Germline trimming cut 10 bases from V and 0 bases from J; bases unmatched to any gene: 11. The CDR3 runs to 16 residues. CDR3 sequence reads: CAILGTGGPSYNEQFF. DNA for the CDR3: TGTGCCATCCTGGGAACGGGAGGGCCCTCCTACAATGAGCAGTTCTTC.

The chain links TRBV5-1 to TRBJ2-7; 8 bases agree with TRBD2. The CDR3 is 15 residues long. The germline gives CDR1 SGHRS, CDR2 YFSETQ. The V gene end was trimmed by 3 bases and the J gene end by 0 bases; junction bases not matched to a gene: 5. The CDR3 DNA is TGCGCCAGCAGCTCAGGACTAGCACTCTCCTACGAGCAGTACTTC. Its translation is CASSSGLALSYEQYF.

The chain employs TRBV7-2 and TRBJ1-5, with D hard to call. The CDR3 length is 12 residues. Trimming removed 5 bases from V and 3 bases from J, with 5 bases in between. Germline lookup yields CDR1 SGHTA and CDR2 FQGNSA. As DNA, the CDR3 is TGTGCCAGCAGCGTGTACAATCAGCCCCAGCATTTT. Its translation: CASSVYNQPQHF. The complete variable domain, with remaining parts taken from reference TRBV7-2 and TRBJ1-5, reads GAGVSQSPSNKVTEKGKDVELRCDPISGHTALYWYRQSLGQGLEFLIYFQGNSAPDKSGLPSDRFSAERTGGSVSTLTIQRTQQEDSAVYLCASSVYNQPQHFGDGTRLSIL.

The chain employs TRBV18 and TRBJ1-5, with D tentatively TRBD1 (6 bases). Trimming took off 6 bases at V and 0 bases at J, with 6 bases between the two ends. This CDR3 region has 13 residues. CDR1 is KGHSH and CDR2 is LQKENI in the germline V gene. This CDR3 is CASSDSSNQPQHF. As DNA, the CDR3 is TGTGCCAGCTCGGACAGTAGCAATCAGCCCCAGCATTTT. Full variable domain (outside the CDR3, taken from reference TRBV18 and TRBJ1-5): NAGVMQNPRHLVRRRGQEARLRCSPMKGHSHVYWYRQLPEEGLKFMVYLQKENIIDESGMPKERFSAEFPKEGPSILRIQQVVRGDSAAYFCASSDSSNQPQHFGDGTRLSIL.

Ten or more counts support this clone. The sample holds other DNA sequences that translate to the same CDR3. The chain joins TRBV19 to TRBJ2-6; D ambiguous. The CDR3 has 16 residues. CDR1 LNHDA and CDR2 SQIVND come from the germline V gene (reference sequence). The V gene lost 3 bases and the J gene lost 1 base, with 10 bases spanning the gap. As DNA, the CDR3 is TGTGCCAGTAGTATTTTCTCGGGTTCTGGGGCCAACGTCCTGACTTTC. This translates into CASSIFSGSGANVLTF.